These 18 T cell receptor beta chains were all obtained from the same sample, sequenced in a study of blood T cell repertoires in COVID-19. TCRdb's copy holds only in-frame clones and misses some; the assay was immunoSEQ multiplex PCR. The sample yields tens of thousands of clones, roughly three quarters seen once. The sequenced sample consisted of peripheral blood. The receptors derive from a man between 65 and 80 years old with COVID-19, enrolled during active disease.

This chain joins TRBV3-1 (or the pseudogene TRBV3-2) and TRBJ1-2; 8 bases map to TRBD1. CDR1 is LGHDT and CDR2 is YNNKEL in the germline V gene (reference sequence). The trim removed 1 base at V and 7 bases at J, leaving 8 bases unmatched. The CDR3 sequence is 15 residues long. The CDR3 protein is CASSQAKTGAGGYTF. CDR3 DNA: TGTGCCAGCAGCCAAGCCAAGACAGGGGCCGGTGGCTACACCTTC.

The rearrangement uses TRBV4-3 and TRBJ2-1; 7 bases match TRBD2. The CDR3 runs to 19 residues. CDR1 and CDR2 from the germline V gene are LGHNA and YSLEER. The J segment lost 5 bases and the V segment lost 0 bases, leaving 16 bases of the junction unmatched. The DNA for the CDR3 is TGCGCCAGCAGCCAAGATCGGCCCCTTCCGGGGGGTGGTCACAATGAGCAGTTCTTC. Protein product: CASSQDRPLPGGGHNEQFF.

The chain is built from TRBV5-1 and TRBJ2-1, with 7 positions matching TRBD2. Looked up from germline, CDR1 is SGHRS and CDR2 is YFSETQ. Trimming removed 0 bases from V and 5 bases from J; junction bases left unmatched: 8. This CDR3 has 16 amino acids. CDR3 DNA: TGCGCCAGCAGCTTGGCAAGCACTAGCGAAAACAATGAGCAGTTCTTC. It codes for CASSLASTSENNEQFF.

The chain links TRBV15 to TRBJ2-7; the D gene is possibly TRBD2 (6 bases). The ends were cut back, 1 base at V and 4 bases at J, with 8 bases in the middle. CDR3 size: 13 residues. CDR1 LNHNV and CDR2 YYDKDF come from the germline V gene (reference sequence). The CDR3 region has the DNA TGTGCCACCAGCAGAGTCGGGACTTACGAGCAGTACTTC. It translates to CATSRVGTYEQYF.

This clone was seen a single time. The chain is built from TRBV28 and TRBJ2-7; D is possibly TRBD1 (5 bases). CDR1 and CDR2 (germline): MDHEN, SYDVKM. The length of the CDR3 is 11 residues. Trimming cost V 7 bases and J 3 bases, with 7 bases left between them. CDR3 nucleotide sequence: TGTGCCAGCACCCAGGGCTACGAGCAGTACTTC. Its protein is CASTQGYEQYF.

This chain uses TRBV18 with TRBJ1-2, with a tentative D call TRBD1 (5 bases). This CDR3 spans 14 amino acids. Germline lookup yields CDR1 KGHSH and CDR2 LQKENI. V was shortened by 0 bases and J by 3 bases, with 8 bases between the two germline ends. Here the CDR3 DNA reads TGTGCCAGCTCACCACCGGACAACTACTATGGCTACACCTTC. It is translated as CASSPPDNYYGYTF.

The chain carries TRBV16 and TRBJ1-6; the D gene is possibly TRBD1 (5 bases). V lost 4 bases and J 9 bases, leaving 16 bases between the germline ends. Germline CDR1 reads KGHSY; CDR2 reads FQNENV. The CDR3 is 15 amino acids. As DNA, the CDR3 is TGTGCCAGCAGCCCCTCAGGGCGGGGAGGTTCACCCCTCCACTTT. Residues: CASSPSGRGGSPLHF. The whole variable domain, remainder taken from reference TRBV16 and TRBJ1-6, is GEEVAQTPKHLVRGEGQKAKLYCAPIKGHSYVFWYQQVLKNEFKFLISFQNENVFDETGMPKERFSAKCLPNSPCSLEIQATKLEDSAVYFCASSPSGRGGSPLHFGNGTRLTVT.

In its sample, this clone was seen once. The CDR3 loop reads CASRRRGEWAEQYF. The CDR3 nucleotides are TGTGCCAGCAGGCGGCGGGGGGAGTGGGCCGAGCAGTACTTC. The chain couples TRBV7-8 to TRBJ2-7; 8 bases are a match to TRBD2. CDR1 is SGHVS and CDR2 is FQNEAQ in the germline V gene. The CDR3 runs 14 residues. Losses at the gene ends were 6 bases for V and 6 bases for J; bases not matched to a gene: 10.

The chain employs TRBV5-8 and TRBJ1-6; D not resolved. The CDR3 length is 14 residues. Germline CDR1 is SGHTS and CDR2 is YDEGEE. The germline V and J ends were trimmed by 2 bases and 4 bases, with 7 bases remaining between them. CDR3 loop: CASSLPGYNSPLHF. In DNA, the CDR3 is TGTGCCAGCAGCTTACCAGGATATAATTCACCCCTCCACTTT.

The chain joins TRBV10-3 to TRBJ2-7, with 8 bases fitting TRBD1. Trimming cost V 5 bases and J 5 bases; bases outside gene matches: 5. The CDR3 contains 13 residues. The germline V gene encodes CDR1 ENHRY and CDR2 SYGVKD. CDR3 bases: TGTGCCATCAGTAGCAGGGGGCAAGACGAGCAGTACTTC. Translating it yields CAISSRGQDEQYF.

The chain is built from TRBV5-1 and TRBJ1-3; D gene unclear. V gave up 0 bases and J gave up 4 bases, with 8 bases separating them. Germline V gene data show CDR1 as SGHRS and CDR2 as YFSETQ. CDR3 length: 14 amino acids. The CDR3 loop is CASSLVEGGNTIYF. CDR3 DNA sequence: TGCGCCAGCAGCTTGGTTGAGGGAGGAAACACCATATATTTT. The full variable domain, rest sourced from reference TRBV5-1 and TRBJ1-3, is KAGVTQTPRYLIKTRGQQVTLSCSPISGHRSVSWYQQTPGQGLQFLFEYFSETQRNKGNFPGRFSGRQFSNSRSEMNVSTLELGDSALYLCASSLVEGGNTIYFGEGSWLTVV.

This chain joins TRBV30 and TRBJ2-2; D perhaps matches TRBD1 (6 bases). The CDR3 consists of 14 residues. V was trimmed by 2 bases and J by 6 bases, leaving 13 bases between them. The V gene's germline CDR1 is GTSNPN and CDR2 SVGIG (reference sequence). CDR3 bases: TGTGCCTGGAGTACAGGGTTGGATCCCGGGGAGCTGTTTTTT. It codes for CAWSTGLDPGELFF.

V gene TRBV24-1 combines with J gene TRBJ1-5; weak D call: TRBD1 (6 bases). The ends were cut back, 4 bases at V and 3 bases at J, with 12 bases in the middle. CDR1 is KGHDR, CDR2 SFDVKD, per germline. CDR3 length equals 15 residues. The CDR3 DNA sequence: TGTGCCACCAGTGACCTCGGACAGATCAATCAGCCCCAGCATTTT. As protein: CATSDLGQINQPQHF.

This clone was picked up a small number of times. The chain employs TRBV27 and TRBJ2-3; 7 bases match TRBD1. The CDR3 runs to 16 residues. With 0 bases clipped from V and 2 bases from J, the junction kept 5 bases outside the gene matches. Per germline, CDR1 MNHEY and CDR2 SMNVEV (reference sequence). In DNA, the CDR3 is TGTGCCAGCAGTTTATCCCGGGACAGTACCACAGATACGCAGTATTTT. It codes for CASSLSRDSTTDTQYF.

The J gene is TRBJ2-7, the V gene TRBV5-1, with 14 nucleotides matching TRBD2. CDR1 and CDR2 (germline): SGHRS, YFSETQ. J gave up 5 bases and V 3 bases, and 7 bases lay outside the gene matches. This CDR3 has 16 amino acids. CDR3 coding DNA: TGCGCCAGCAGCTGGGGAGGGACTAGCGGGAGCGACGAGCAGTACTTC. Its protein is CASSWGGTSGSDEQYF.

CDR3 in DNA: TGTGCCAGCCTTGAAAGAGTCCCGCGGGGGACTGAAGCTTTCTTT. Amino acid sequence: CASLERVPRGTEAFF. The chain carries TRBV25-1 and TRBJ1-1; possibly TRBD1 for D (5 bases). CDR1 MGHDK and CDR2 SYGVNS come from the germline V gene. V was cut by 8 bases and J by 5 bases, with 21 bases left in between. This CDR3 has 15 residues.

A few counts support this clone. The genes are TRBV5-8 and TRBJ1-1; D gene ambiguous. This CDR3 is 15 amino acids long. In germline, CDR1 is SGHTS, CDR2 YDEGEE. The V end lost 2 bases, the J end lost 3 bases, and 14 bases lay between the germline ends. CDR3: CASSLIRFRDTEAFF. The CDR3 DNA reads TGTGCCAGCAGCTTAATTAGGTTCCGGGACACTGAAGCTTTCTTT. Combining the CDR3 with reference TRBV5-8 and TRBJ1-1 gives the whole variable domain EAGVTQSPTHLIKTRGQQATLRCSPISGHTSVYWYQQALGLGLQFLLWYDEGEERNRGNFPPRFSGRQFPNYSSELNVNALELEDSALYLCASSLIRFRDTEAFFGQGTRLTVV.

This chain links TRBV20-1 with TRBJ1-2; the D gene is possibly TRBD1 (6 bases). Germline CDR1 is DFQATT and CDR2 is SNEGSKA (reference sequence). The germline V and J ends were trimmed by 5 bases and 9 bases, with 13 bases remaining between them. The CDR3 runs to 11 residues. The CDR3 region is CSAVRGESYTF. DNA for the CDR3: TGCAGTGCTGTCAGGGGCGAGAGCTACACCTTC.